A single sample gave rise to the 2 T cell receptor beta chains below, sequenced in a study of blood T cell repertoires in COVID-19. The assay was immunoSEQ multiplex PCR, and TCRdb's table has in-frame clones only and misses some. The repertoire has about 58,000 clones, 90% of them found once; the top ten carry more than 10%. The sequenced sample was peripheral blood. The receptors shown here come from a man in his 60s with active COVID-19.

This chain uses TRBV10-3 with TRBJ1-5; 10 positions agree with TRBD1. The germline V gene encodes CDR1 ENHRY and CDR2 SYGVKD. The CDR3 sequence is 16 residues long. J gave up 1 base and V 3 bases, and 3 bases lay outside the gene matches. Here the CDR3 reads CAISDRGQGSNQPQHF. Here the CDR3 DNA reads TGTGCCATCAGTGATCGGGGACAGGGGAGCAATCAGCCCCAGCATTTT.

The V gene is TRBV27, the J gene TRBJ1-4, with a weak D call TRBD1 (6 bases). This CDR3 has 19 residues. Germline V gene lookup returns CDR1 MNHEY and CDR2 SMNVEV (reference sequence). Trimming left V 4 bases short and J 6 bases short, with 27 bases between. CDR3 coding DNA: TGTGCCAGCAGTTCCGCCCGGGTCCCATTTCGAGGGGGGGATGAAAAACTGTTTTTT. Translated, it gives CASSSARVPFRGGDEKLFF.